This TCR beta chain emerged from a study of T cells after posttransplantation cyclophosphamide. This table comes from immunoSEQ multiplex PCR, and its TCRdb copy is limited to in-frame clones, with some not included. The specimen has 35,000 to 40,000 clones, none found just once. The CDR3 loop spans 16 amino acids. Germline assignment: CDR1 MRHNA and CDR2 SNTAGT. This clone was recorded at least ten times. Its antigen is unidentified. Mismatch with germline at one junction end may stem from a read error. General observations from the study: TRB clonality was highly associated with recipient CMV seropositivity and reactivation. Donor-recipient repertoire similarity was low at 1-2 months, rising over year one.

The receptor's source is a man aged 25-45 years in good health and a related stem cell transplant donor. The sample comprised PBMCs. The J gene is TRBJ1-6, the V gene TRBV6-4; 7 nucleotides line up with TRBD1. The CDR3 loop is CASSLTGAPNNSPLHF. The CDR3 DNA sequence: TGTGCTAGCAGCCTAACAGGGGCCCCTAATAATTCACCCCTCCACTTT.